The 32 T cell receptor beta chains below were found in one sample sequenced in a study of T cells in Graves' hyperthyroidism and ophthalmopathy. Template material for amplifying TCR beta CDR3 regions consisted of RNA transcripts. The HTBI primer set drove a first-round RT-PCR of the TCR CDR3. TCRdb re-called the multiplex PCR reads through MiXCR, storing one row per CDR3 protein. The data hold around 500,000 distinct CDR3 sequences, with 22% observed a single time. The sequencing input was blood. These TCRs come from a woman aged 70 to 79 with Graves' ophthalmopathy.

The gene calls are TRBV5-1 and TRBJ2-5; D uncertain. Germline V CDR1 and CDR2: SGHRS, YFSETQ. This CDR3 comprises 15 residues. Trimming left V 0 bases short and J 5 bases short, with 14 bases between. The DNA of the CDR3 is TGCGCCAGCAGCTTGGTGGGCAGTAGGGTGGAGACCCAGTACTTC. Encoded protein: CASSLVGSRVETQYF.

The chain carries TRBV20-1 and TRBJ2-5; weak D call: TRBD1 (6 bases). Trimming took off 1 base at V and 2 bases at J, with 8 bases between the two ends. The CDR3 runs 13 residues. From germline, CDR1 is DFQATT and CDR2 SNEGSKA (reference sequence). CDR3 nucleotide sequence: TGCAGTGCTAGAGTTACAGGGCAAGAGACCCAGTACTTC. Encoded protein: CSARVTGQETQYF.

This clonotype was counted ten times or more. V is TRBV2 and J is TRBJ2-3; 9 positions agree with TRBD1. V was pared by 7 bases and J by 2 bases, with 4 bases of the junction left unmatched. The length of the CDR3 is 14 residues. Germline V CDR1 and CDR2: SNHLY, FYNNEI. This chain's CDR3 is CASTRDRDTDTQYF. The DNA of the CDR3 is TGTGCCAGCACCCGGGACAGGGACACAGATACGCAGTATTTT.

The chain uses TRBV19 and TRBJ2-7; D is uncertain. This CDR3 is built from 14 residues. Germline-derived CDR1 and CDR2 are LNHDA and SQIVND (reference sequence). Trimming removed 1 base from V and 2 bases from J, with 9 bases in between. The CDR3 nucleotides are TGTGCCAGTAGTATAGTGGTCGGAGCCTACGAGCAGTACTTC. Translation gives CASSIVVGAYEQYF.

This clonotype was counted a few times. The chain couples TRBV10-1 to TRBJ1-2; D unresolved. The CDR3 contains 13 residues. In germline, CDR1 is WNHNN, CDR2 SYGVQD (reference sequence). Trimming removed 2 bases from V and 7 bases from J, with 11 bases in between. CDR3 in amino acids: CASSEDILGGYTF. The CDR3 DNA sequence: TGCGCCAGCAGTGAGGATATACTAGGTGGCTACACCTTC.

This clonotype was seen a handful of times. This chain links TRBV3-1 with TRBJ1-2, with 9 bases identical to TRBD1. The germline V gene has CDR1 LGHDT and CDR2 YNNKEL (reference sequence). V lost 0 bases and J lost 7; bases outside the gene matches: 3. The CDR3 length is 14 residues. The CDR3 region has the DNA TGTGCCAGCAGCCAAGACACAGGGGGCCGTGGCTACACCTTC. Protein: CASSQDTGGRGYTF.

Notes on this clonotype: A much larger clone lies a single base off, so this may be a read error. The chain is built from TRBV3-1 and TRBJ2-1; D gene uncertain. CDR3 length equals 13 residues. Germline CDR1 is LGHDT and CDR2 is YNNKEL (reference sequence). The CDR3: CASSQDARNEPFF. In nucleotides, the CDR3 is TGTGCCAGCAGCCAAGACGCCCGAAACGAGCCGTTCTTC.

This clonotype was recorded many times. V is TRBV2 and J is TRBJ2-2; maybe TRBD2 (6 bases). Trimming shortened V by 6 bases and J by 1 base, and 18 bases separated the two germline ends. Germline V gene data show CDR1 as SNHLY and CDR2 as FYNNEI. The CDR3 runs 17 residues. The CDR3 sequence is CASSVRGGGVNTGELFF. The CDR3 nucleotides read TGTGCCAGCAGCGTCAGAGGTGGCGGGGTGAACACCGGGGAGCTGTTTTTT.

This clonotype was picked up many times. This chain links TRBV12-3 or TRBV12-4 with TRBJ2-7, with 10 bases aligning to TRBD2. V shed 3 bases, J shed 4 bases, and the junction held 9 bases outside the gene matches. The CDR3 is 16 amino acids. The CDR3 is CASSLGPGLALYEQYF. Here the CDR3 DNA reads TGTGCCAGCAGTTTGGGTCCGGGACTAGCGCTTTACGAGCAGTACTTC.

The rearrangement joins TRBV14 to TRBJ1-2; D perhaps matches TRBD1 (5 bases). The germline gives CDR1 SGHDN, CDR2 FVKESK. Trimming took off 0 bases at V and 6 bases at J, with 8 bases between the two ends. This CDR3 is 13 amino acids long. CDR3 in amino acids: CASSQDWDHGYTF. The CDR3 coding sequence is TGTGCCAGCAGCCAAGATTGGGACCATGGCTACACCTTC.

The rearrangement links TRBV30 to TRBJ1-2; D remains unclear. V shed 3 bases and J shed 4 bases, with 24 bases lying between them. The CDR3 consists of 17 residues. The V gene's germline CDR1 is GTSNPN and CDR2 SVGIG (reference sequence). CDR3 coding DNA: TGTGCCTGGAGCTCCAGCCCAGAGGGAAGGAGCCTCTATGGCTACACCTTC. It codes for CAWSSSPEGRSLYGYTF.

The CDR3 is CASRRGGAKNIQYF. In DNA form, the CDR3 reads TGTGCCAGCAGGCGGGGGGGGGCCAAAAACATTCAGTACTTC. This chain connects TRBV7-9 to TRBJ2-4; the match to TRBD2 covers 9 bases. V gave up 6 bases and J gave up 1 base; unmatched junction bases: 1. Germline values: CDR1 SEHNR, CDR2 FQNEAQ (reference sequence). This CDR3 is 14 amino acids long.

V gene TRBV19 combines with J gene TRBJ2-7; TRBD2 aligns across 7 bases. V was clipped by 7 bases and J by 2 bases; unmatched bases: 11. The CDR3 consists of 15 residues. Germline CDR1 LNHDA, CDR2 SQIVND (reference sequence). The CDR3, as DNA: TGTGCCAGTAAGGCTAGCGGCCTTTATACCTACGAGCAGTACTTC. Encoded protein: CASKASGLYTYEQYF.

The chain has TRBV7-6 and TRBJ2-1; 8 nucleotides agree with TRBD2. Losses at the gene ends were 5 bases for V and 2 bases for J; bases not matched to a gene: 5. CDR3 size: 15 residues. Germline V gives CDR1 SGHVS, CDR2 FNYEAQ. CDR3 DNA sequence: TGTGCCAGCAGCCTTACGACTAGCGCCTACAATGAGCAGTTCTTC. Amino acid sequence: CASSLTTSAYNEQFF.

This clonotype was picked up many times. The junction departs from the called germline gene at one end, perhaps through a read error. The chain joins TRBV5-1 to TRBJ2-1; 12 bases map to TRBD2. This CDR3 spans 15 amino acids. Looked up from germline, CDR1 is SGHRS and CDR2 is YFSETQ. This CDR3 reads CASSSLAGGYNEQFF. The CDR3 DNA follows: TGTGCCAGCAGCTCACTAGCGGGAGGTTACAATGAGCAGTTCTTC. Supplemented by reference TRBV5-1 and TRBJ2-1, the full variable domain reads KAGVTQTPRYLIKTRGQQVTLSCSPISGHRSVSWYQQTPGQGLQFLFEYFSETQRNKGNFPGRFSGRQFSNSRSEMNVSTLELGDSALYLCASSSLAGGYNEQFFGPGTRLTVL.

The rearrangement uses TRBV5-1 and TRBJ2-2; 8 positions agree with TRBD2. The CDR3 is 17 residues long. V was pared by 1 base and J by 1 base, with 6 bases of the junction left unmatched. The germline CDR1 and CDR2 sequences are SGHRS and YFSETQ. CDR3 sequence reads: CASSLFLSGVNTGELFF. The CDR3 coding sequence is TGCGCCAGCAGCTTGTTCCTTAGCGGGGTGAACACCGGGGAGCTGTTTTTT.

The chain couples TRBV12-5 to TRBJ2-4; weak D call: TRBD1 (6 bases). The CDR3 runs 19 residues. V lost 0 bases and J lost 2, with 20 bases in between. The germline gives CDR1 LGHNT, CDR2 FRNRAP. The CDR3 DNA reads TGTGCTAGTGGTTTGGTAATTCCCCCTAAACAGGGAACCAAAAACATTCAGTACTTC. This codes for CASGLVIPPKQGTKNIQYF.

About this clonotype itself: This may come from a read error, since a much larger clone is one base off. The chain is built from TRBV28 and TRBJ1-5; weak D call: TRBD1 (5 bases). The CDR3 is 14 amino acids. CDR1 MDHEN and CDR2 SYDVKM come from the germline V gene. The CDR3 DNA reads TGTGCCAGCGGTTTATGGGGCAGGGATCAGCCCCAGCATTTT. Residues: CASGLWGRDQPQHF.

The chain joins TRBV7-6 to TRBJ1-6, with D hard to call. Per the germline V gene, CDR1 is SGHVS and CDR2 is FNYEAQ. This CDR3 is 16 amino acids long. The V and J ends lost 3 bases and 0 bases respectively, with 9 bases between them. Here the CDR3 reads CASSLELSSYNSPLHF. The CDR3, as DNA: TGTGCCAGCAGCTTGGAGCTCAGCTCCTATAATTCACCCCTCCACTTT.

The chain joins TRBV6-2 or TRBV6-3 to TRBJ2-3; D may be TRBD1 (6 bases). The V end lost 1 base, the J end lost 2 bases, and 10 bases lay between the germline ends. This CDR3 has 15 amino acids. The germline V gene has CDR1 MNHEY and CDR2 SVGEGT. In nucleotides, the CDR3 is TGTGCCAGCAGTTACTTGAGGACAGTCACAGATACGCAGTATTTT. It is translated as CASSYLRTVTDTQYF.

Worth noting for this clonotype: A much larger clone is a single base away; this may be a read error. V usage is TRBV30 and J usage is TRBJ2-5; unclear D gene. The V gene's germline CDR1 is GTSNPN and CDR2 SVGIG (reference sequence). The CDR3 consists of 13 residues. CDR3 residues: CAWSTGGREAQYF. The DNA of the CDR3 is TGTGCCTGGAGCACGGGTGGACGAGAGGCCCAGTACTTC.

This clonotype came up many times. The rearrangement uses TRBV6-1 and TRBJ2-7, with 10 bases identical to TRBD2. This CDR3 is built from 14 residues. V was clipped by 8 bases and J by 2 bases; unmatched bases: 6. Germline CDR1 and CDR2: MNHNS and SASEGT. In nucleotides, the CDR3 is TGTGCCAGCCTAAGGACTAGCGGACCCTACGAGCAGTACTTC. Translating gives CASLRTSGPYEQYF.

This sequence joins TRBV7-9 and TRBJ2-2; D may be TRBD2 (7 bases). V lost 5 bases, J lost 1 base, and 14 bases lay in between. The germline gives CDR1 SEHNR, CDR2 FQNEAQ (reference sequence). This CDR3 is built from 16 residues. For the CDR3, the DNA is TGTGCCAGCAGCCAGTGGGGGGGCCTGAACACCGGGGAGCTGTTTTTT. Its protein is CASSQWGGLNTGELFF.

The V gene is TRBV28, the J gene TRBJ1-6; the match to TRBD1 covers 8 bases. The CDR3 sequence is 15 residues long. Germline loops: CDR1 MDHEN, CDR2 SYDVKM. V shed 5 bases and J 7 bases; nucleotides not matched to a gene: 7. CDR3 amino acids: CASSNQGAGNSPLHF. For the CDR3, the DNA is TGTGCCAGCAGTAATCAGGGGGCTGGGAATTCACCCCTCCACTTT.

The chain recombines TRBV9 with TRBJ2-1; TRBD2 matches 9 bases. With 3 bases clipped from V and 4 bases from J, the junction kept 8 bases outside the gene matches. Per germline, CDR1 SGDLS and CDR2 YYNGEE. The length of the CDR3 is 16 residues. CDR3 sequence: CASSGTGGLAYNEQFF. CDR3 nucleotide sequence: TGTGCCAGCAGCGGCACGGGGGGACTAGCATACAATGAGCAGTTCTTC. The complete variable domain, with remaining parts taken from reference TRBV9 and TRBJ2-1, reads DSGVTQTPKHLITATGQRVTLRCSPRSGDLSVYWYQQSLDQGLQFLIQYYNGEERAKGNILERFSAQQFPDLHSELNLSSLELGDSALYFCASSGTGGLAYNEQFFGPGTRLTVL.

This clonotype was seen a handful of times. V gene TRBV28 combines with J gene TRBJ1-2; TRBD1 agrees at 7 bases. This CDR3 has 14 amino acids. Unmatched junction bases numbered 8, after V lost 6 bases and J lost 4 bases. CDR1 and CDR2 (germline): MDHEN, SYDVKM. Here the CDR3 reads CASRYTQGFYGYTF. CDR3 in DNA: TGTGCCAGCAGATATACACAGGGGTTCTATGGCTACACCTTC.

This clonotype was picked up a small number of times. The chain employs TRBV29-1 and TRBJ2-5; TRBD2 agrees at 10 bases. V dropped 6 bases and J dropped 5; count of bases not matched to a gene: 3. Germline assignment: CDR1 SQVTM and CDR2 ANQGSEA. The CDR3 covers 12 residues. The CDR3 nucleotides read TGCAGCGTGTCGACTAGCGGGGAGACCCAGTACTTC. Translating gives CSVSTSGETQYF.

This clonotype has more than one count but fewer than ten. The chain employs TRBV12-3 or TRBV12-4 and TRBJ1-2, with 9 bases that match TRBD1. Losses at the gene ends were 3 bases for V and 2 bases for J; bases not matched to a gene: 4. This CDR3 has 15 residues. CDR3 nucleotide sequence: TGTGCCAGCAGTTTCATTACAGGGGGCAACTATGGCTACACCTTC. This gives the protein CASSFITGGNYGYTF.

This chain uses TRBV6-6 with TRBJ1-5; 7 bases are a match to TRBD1. This CDR3 contains 18 residues. Germline V gives CDR1 MNHNY, CDR2 SVGAGI (reference sequence). The trim removed 3 bases at V and 0 bases at J, leaving 11 bases unmatched. The CDR3 nucleotides are TGTGCCAGCAGTTATTCGGACAGGTACCGCTATAGCAATCAGCCCCAGCATTTT. It encodes CASSYSDRYRYSNQPQHF.

This clonotype was detected a few times. The chain carries TRBV5-1 and TRBJ2-1; 7 nucleotides agree with TRBD2. This CDR3 has 15 residues. Per germline, CDR1 SGHRS and CDR2 YFSETQ. Trimming took 3 bases from V and 6 from J; bases not matched to a gene: 9. Written as DNA, the CDR3 is TGCGCCAGCAGCTGGGAGGGACGGGCCCTCAATGAGCAGTTCTTC. It translates to CASSWEGRALNEQFF.

The rearrangement links TRBV19 to TRBJ1-1, with unresolved D. The CDR3 is 14 residues long. Germline-derived CDR1 and CDR2 are LNHDA and SQIVND (reference sequence). The ends were cut back, 4 bases at V and 1 base at J, with 10 bases in the middle. The CDR3 is CASSSWGGNTEAFF. The CDR3 bases are TGTGCCAGTAGTAGTTGGGGAGGGAACACTGAAGCTTTCTTT.

This clonotype was observed at least ten times. The chain combines TRBV6-1 with TRBJ2-5; TRBD2 aligns across 7 bases. Germline V gives CDR1 MNHNS, CDR2 SASEGT. The CDR3 contains 15 residues. V was pared by 1 base and J by 5 bases, with 7 bases of the junction left unmatched. CDR3 DNA: TGTGCCAGCAGTGAAGGCGGGGAGGGATACGAGACCCAGTACTTC. It is translated as CASSEGGEGYETQYF.